The source of this T cell receptor (beta chain) is a study of blood T cells in healthy people across ages. General study results and limits: Higher naive T cell percentage went strongly together with higher TCR beta diversity.

In the case of this clonotype: Its antigen is unidentified.

A second PCR, run for roughly 7 to 11 cycles, used a sample-barcoded 5' primer plus a J-beta primer mix. Using its own MiXCR run on the 5' RACE reads, TCRdb lists one record per CDR3 protein. In the table there are fewer than 1,000,000 distinct CDR3 sequences, 46% of which are singletons. J was trimmed by 0 bases and V by 7 bases; bases with no gene match: 16. Germline V gives CDR1 SGHRS, CDR2 YFSETQ. CDR3 size: 18 residues. This clonotype originated in a man older than 75 in good health. Sequences were obtained from blood. The V call is TRBV5-1, the J call TRBJ2-7, with TRBD2 matching over 10 bases. The CDR3 DNA reads TGCGCCAGCCAACGTCTAGCGGGGGCTTCGACCGTCTCCTACGAGCAGTACTTC. Its protein product is CASQRLAGASTVSYEQYF.